This T cell receptor (beta chain) was recovered during a study of Graves' ophthalmopathy and Graves' hyperthyroidism. General observations from the study: A 13-signature model separated ophthalmopathy from stable hyperthyroidism, reaching 85% to 90% sensitivity and about 81% specificity cross-validated.

This clonotype was seen a handful of times. The antigen is not known. The CDR3 consists of 17 residues. J was trimmed by 7 bases and V by 1 base; bases with no gene match: 9. Per germline, CDR1 KGHDR and CDR2 SFDVKD. Beta-chain TCR CDR3 regions were amplified from RNA transcripts. RT-PCR was first run with HTBI primers, then multiplex PCR in a second round. TCRdb recomputed calls from the multiplex PCR reads with MiXCR, one row per CDR3 protein. In the table there are about 740,000 distinct CDR3 sequences, roughly 40% of which are singletons. The rearrangement links TRBV24-1 to TRBJ2-2; 9 bases match TRBD2. This receptor was identified in an adult man with Graves' ophthalmopathy. Specimen: peripheral blood. Here the CDR3 DNA reads TGTGCCACCAGTGATTTCGGCGGGAGGGGCTCGAGCGGGGAGCTGTTTTTT. This codes for CATSDFGGRGSSGELFF.